This TCR beta chain was captured by sequencing in a study of blood T cell repertoires in COVID-19. The V gene's germline CDR1 is LGHNA and CDR2 YSLEER. The CDR3 is 14 residues long. The ends were cut back, 0 bases at V and 2 bases at J, with 8 bases in the middle. The data were produced by immunoSEQ multiplex PCR, yet TCRdb's version contains in-frame clones alone and is incomplete. The table records approximately 120,000 clones, roughly 85% of them present only once. Seattle researchers signed up patients amid active infection and tracked them longitudinally. Sequencing was done on a sample of peripheral blood. This TCR was sampled from a woman aged 80 or older with COVID-19, enrolled during active disease. V is TRBV4-3 and J is TRBJ2-7; D call uncertain. The CDR3 region is CASSQDLQTYEQYF. The CDR3 bases are TGCGCCAGCAGCCAAGACTTGCAGACCTACGAGCAGTACTTC.